This entry lists 15 T cell receptor beta chains sequenced from one sample in a study of beta chain features in type 1 diabetes. Every isolated RNA sample was fully reverse transcribed, so sequencing captured expressed TCRB transcripts. Method: immunoSEQ multiplex PCR; TCRdb's copy keeps in-frame clones and lacks some. The repertoire has more than 350,000 clones, 9.5% to 12% of them found once; the top ten carry 0.045% to 0.06%. Sequencing used naive CD4+ T cells from blood. Source of these receptors: a woman between 18 and 30 years old in good health.

Only a few counts were recorded for this clone. CDR3 in DNA: TGCGCCAGCAAGACAGTGACAGGGGAGACCCAGTACTTC. Translated: CASKTVTGETQYF. The chain uses TRBV10-2 and TRBJ2-5, with 7 bases identical to TRBD1. J was trimmed by 5 bases and V by 7 bases; bases with no gene match: 7. Germline lookup yields CDR1 WSHSY and CDR2 SAAADI. This CDR3 region has 13 residues.

The V call is TRBV7-3, the J call TRBJ1-2; D might be TRBD1 (5 bases). The CDR3 is made up of 14 amino acids. Germline CDR1 SGHTA, CDR2 FQGTGA. V lost 4 bases to trimming and J lost 6 bases, with 15 bases between them. The CDR3 here is CASSSQGGADGYTF. The CDR3 nucleotides read TGTGCCAGCAGCTCCCAGGGCGGGGCAGATGGCTACACCTTC.

This clone was seen only a few times. The chain has TRBV30 and TRBJ1-3; D remains unclear. CDR3 length equals 15 residues. The V end lost 3 bases, the J end lost 0 bases, and 12 bases lay between the germline ends. The germline CDR1 and CDR2 sequences are GTSNPN and SVGIG (reference sequence). CDR3 region: CAWRADPGSGNTIYF. The CDR3 DNA sequence: TGTGCCTGGAGAGCAGACCCCGGCTCTGGAAACACCATATATTTT.

Only a few counts were recorded for this clone. CDR3 bases: TGTGCCATCAGTGAGTCGGCGGCAGGCACTTTGGAGCAGTACTTC. Its translation: CAISESAAGTLEQYF. This chain links TRBV10-3 with TRBJ2-7; D is ambiguous. Germline V gives CDR1 ENHRY, CDR2 SYGVKD. Trimming removed 0 bases from V and 7 bases from J, with 16 bases in between. The CDR3 length is 15 residues.

This clone turned up a few times. The V gene is TRBV28, the J gene TRBJ1-5; 12 bases agree with TRBD1. CDR3 length: 15 residues. From germline, CDR1 is MDHEN and CDR2 SYDVKM. V was clipped by 5 bases and J by 6 bases; unmatched bases: 5. The CDR3 loop is CASSKGQGAGQPQHF. The CDR3 region has the DNA TGTGCCAGCAGTAAGGGACAGGGGGCCGGTCAGCCCCAGCATTTT.

This chain connects TRBV18 to TRBJ2-2; 9 positions agree with TRBD1. Germline V gene sequence: CDR1 KGHSH, CDR2 LQKENI. V dropped 5 bases and J dropped 0; count of bases not matched to a gene: 4. The CDR3 extends over 16 amino acids. This CDR3 is CASSTGTGTNTGELFF. CDR3 sequence (DNA): TGTGCCAGCTCAACCGGGACAGGGACGAACACCGGGGAGCTGTTTTTT.

The chain joins TRBV9 to TRBJ1-5; D is ambiguous. The CDR3 runs 15 residues. Per the germline V gene, CDR1 is SGDLS and CDR2 is YYNGEE. V lost 0 bases, J lost 0 bases, and 7 bases lay in between. Here the CDR3 DNA reads TGTGCCAGCAGCGTAGGCGTCGTTAGCAATCAGCCCCAGCATTTT. Translation gives CASSVGVVSNQPQHF.

In this sample, this clone turned up a few times. The CDR3 coding sequence is TGTGCCATCAGTGTCTGGGACAGGGGTTCCTACGAGCAGTACTTC. This codes for CAISVWDRGSYEQYF. The chain couples TRBV10-3 to TRBJ2-7, with TRBD1 identical over 10 bases. CDR1 and CDR2 (germline): ENHRY, SYGVKD. This CDR3 spans 15 amino acids. J gave up 1 base and V 4 bases, and 4 bases lay outside the gene matches.

The V gene is TRBV14, the J gene TRBJ2-1; unclear D gene. The V end was cut by 4 bases, the J end by 5 bases, with 9 bases between. Looked up from germline, CDR1 is SGHDN and CDR2 is FVKESK. The CDR3 runs 13 residues. The CDR3 sequence is CASSPRHHNEQFF. In DNA, the CDR3 is TGTGCCAGCAGCCCCCGCCATCACAATGAGCAGTTCTTC.

This clone has just a few counts. This sequence joins TRBV7-2 and TRBJ2-6; D unresolved. This CDR3 is built from 15 residues. Germline V gene sequence: CDR1 SGHTA, CDR2 FQGNSA. V was shortened by 2 bases and J by 1 base, with 6 bases between the two germline ends. DNA for the CDR3: TGTGCCAGCAGCTTATCCTCATCTGGGGCCAACGTCCTGACTTTC. As protein: CASSLSSSGANVLTF.

In this sample, this clone turned up a few times. V gene TRBV6-5 combines with J gene TRBJ1-3; 9 bases are shared with TRBD1. This CDR3 has 15 amino acids. Germline V lookup: CDR1 MNHEY, CDR2 SVGAGI. V gave up 4 bases and J gave up 4 bases; unmatched junction bases: 5. The CDR3 protein is CASSFTGTGGNTIYF. In DNA form, the CDR3 reads TGTGCCAGCAGTTTTACCGGGACAGGGGGAAACACCATATATTTT.

The chain's CDR3 is CASSPGGAGEQFF. The CDR3 DNA follows: TGTGCCAGCAGCCCGGGAGGGGCGGGAGAGCAGTTCTTC. The V and J genes are TRBV7-2 and TRBJ2-1; TRBD2 matches 8 bases. Germline trimming cut 5 bases from V and 10 bases from J; bases unmatched to any gene: 7. The germline V gene has CDR1 SGHTA and CDR2 FQGNSA. The CDR3 has 13 residues.

This clone was counted only a few times. This CDR3 is also generated by other DNA sequences in the sample. In DNA form, the CDR3 reads TGTGCCAGCAGCTTAGAGTATGAGCAGTTCTTC. Translating it yields CASSLEYEQFF. V gene TRBV11-2 combines with J gene TRBJ2-1; no definite D call. This CDR3 is built from 11 residues. From germline, CDR1 is SGHAT and CDR2 FQNNGV. V lost 0 bases to trimming and J lost 8 bases, with 2 bases between them.

This clone was counted only a few times. The gene calls are TRBV28 and TRBJ1-6; no definite D call. The ends were cut back, 1 base at V and 10 bases at J, with 5 bases in the middle. CDR1 MDHEN and CDR2 SYDVKM come from the germline V gene. There are 12 residues in the CDR3. In DNA form, the CDR3 reads TGTGCCAGCAGTTTATTTATCTCACCCCTCCACTTT. This gives the protein CASSLFISPLHF.

The J gene is TRBJ2-7, the V gene TRBV7-3, with 9 bases fitting TRBD1. Trimming removed 5 bases from V and 1 base from J; junction bases left unmatched: 12. Germline V gene data show CDR1 as SGHTA and CDR2 as FQGTGA. The CDR3 consists of 17 residues. CDR3 bases: TGTGCCAGCAGCCCCACAGGGGGCTTGGGCTCTTCCTACGAGCAGTACTTC. The encoded protein is CASSPTGGLGSSYEQYF. The complete variable domain, with remaining parts taken from reference TRBV7-3 and TRBJ2-7, reads GAGVSQTPSNKVTEKGKYVELRCDPISGHTALYWYRQSLGQGPEFLIYFQGTGAADDSGLPNDRFFAVRPEGSVSTLKIQRTERGDSAVYLCASSPTGGLGSSYEQYFGPGTRLTVT.